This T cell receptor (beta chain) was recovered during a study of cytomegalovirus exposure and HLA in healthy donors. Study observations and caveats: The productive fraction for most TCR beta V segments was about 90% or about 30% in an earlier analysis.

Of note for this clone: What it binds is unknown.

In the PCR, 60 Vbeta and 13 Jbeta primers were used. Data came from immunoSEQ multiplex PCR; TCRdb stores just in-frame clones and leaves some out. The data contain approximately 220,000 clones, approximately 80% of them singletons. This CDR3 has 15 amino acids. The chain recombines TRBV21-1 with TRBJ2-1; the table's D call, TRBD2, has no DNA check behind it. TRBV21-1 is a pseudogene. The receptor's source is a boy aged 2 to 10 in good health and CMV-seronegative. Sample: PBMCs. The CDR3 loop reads CASSPNGSRGNEQFF. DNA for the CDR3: TGTGCCAGCAGTCCTAACGGGTCTAGAGGGAATGAGCAGTTCTTC.